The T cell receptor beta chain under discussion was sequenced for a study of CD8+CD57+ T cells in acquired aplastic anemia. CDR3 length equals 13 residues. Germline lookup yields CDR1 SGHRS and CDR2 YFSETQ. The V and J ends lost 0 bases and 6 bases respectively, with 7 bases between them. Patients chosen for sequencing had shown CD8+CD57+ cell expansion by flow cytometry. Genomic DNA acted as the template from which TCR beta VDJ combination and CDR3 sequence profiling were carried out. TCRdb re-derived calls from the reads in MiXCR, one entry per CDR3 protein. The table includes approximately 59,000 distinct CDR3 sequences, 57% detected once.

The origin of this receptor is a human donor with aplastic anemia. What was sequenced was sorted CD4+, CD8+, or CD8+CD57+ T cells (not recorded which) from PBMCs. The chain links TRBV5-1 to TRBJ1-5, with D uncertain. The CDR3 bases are TGCGCCAGCAGCTTGGACGAGGCTCAGCCCCAGCATTTT. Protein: CASSLDEAQPQHF.